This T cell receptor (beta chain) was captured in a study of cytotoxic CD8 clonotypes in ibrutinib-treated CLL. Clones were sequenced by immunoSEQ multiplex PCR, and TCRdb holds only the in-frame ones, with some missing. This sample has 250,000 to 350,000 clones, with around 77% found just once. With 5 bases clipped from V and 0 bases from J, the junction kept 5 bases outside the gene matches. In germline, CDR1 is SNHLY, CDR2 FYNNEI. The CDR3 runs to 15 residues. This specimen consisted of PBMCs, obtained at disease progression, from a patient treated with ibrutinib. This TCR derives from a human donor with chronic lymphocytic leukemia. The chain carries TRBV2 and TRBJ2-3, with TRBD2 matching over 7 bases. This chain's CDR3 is CASSWEGSSTDTQYF. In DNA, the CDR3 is TGTGCCAGCAGTTGGGAGGGGTCTAGCACAGATACGCAGTATTTT.